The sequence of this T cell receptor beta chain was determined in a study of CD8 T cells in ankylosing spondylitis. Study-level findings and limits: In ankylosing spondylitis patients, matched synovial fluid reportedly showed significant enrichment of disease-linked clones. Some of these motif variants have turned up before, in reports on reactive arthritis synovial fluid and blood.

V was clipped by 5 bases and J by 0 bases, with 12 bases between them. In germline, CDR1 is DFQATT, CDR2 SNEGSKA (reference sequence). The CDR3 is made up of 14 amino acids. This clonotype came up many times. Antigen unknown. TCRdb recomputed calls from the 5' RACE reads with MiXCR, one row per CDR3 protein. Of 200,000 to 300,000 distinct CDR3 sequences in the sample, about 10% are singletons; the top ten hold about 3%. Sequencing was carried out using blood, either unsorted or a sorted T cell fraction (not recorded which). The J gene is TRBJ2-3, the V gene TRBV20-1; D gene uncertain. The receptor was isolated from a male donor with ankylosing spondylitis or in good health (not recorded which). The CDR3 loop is CSASTGSSTDTQYF. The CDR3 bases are TGCAGTGCTTCGACCGGGTCTAGCACAGATACGCAGTATTTT.